The present TCR beta chain was sequenced within a study of blood T cell repertoires in COVID-19. Study-wide context: Acute and convalescent COVID-19 samples came from the United States, Italy and Spain. PBMCs, B-cell-depleted T cells, or T cells provided the cDNA or gDNA that made up the material.

CDR3 length equals 16 residues. Trimming took 1 base from V and 0 from J, leaving 10 bases between them. Germline loops: CDR1 SGHAT, CDR2 FQNNGV. Original processing notes: Reference gene primer amplification gave nucleated cell count estimates. The repertoire was sequenced with immunoSEQ multiplex PCR; TCRdb's copy has only in-frame clones and lacks some. That table furnishes V, J and clone size, whereas the DNA furnished D and trimming. The data hold 200,000 to 300,000 clones, with 65% to 90% observed a single time. The receptor was isolated from a man aged 25-40 years with active or convalescent COVID-19. The chain combines TRBV11-2 with TRBJ1-3; D remains unclear. Material: peripheral blood. The CDR3 protein is CASSLAADTSGNTIYF. The DNA for the CDR3 is TGTGCCAGCAGCTTAGCGGCGGATACCTCTGGAAACACCATATATTTT.